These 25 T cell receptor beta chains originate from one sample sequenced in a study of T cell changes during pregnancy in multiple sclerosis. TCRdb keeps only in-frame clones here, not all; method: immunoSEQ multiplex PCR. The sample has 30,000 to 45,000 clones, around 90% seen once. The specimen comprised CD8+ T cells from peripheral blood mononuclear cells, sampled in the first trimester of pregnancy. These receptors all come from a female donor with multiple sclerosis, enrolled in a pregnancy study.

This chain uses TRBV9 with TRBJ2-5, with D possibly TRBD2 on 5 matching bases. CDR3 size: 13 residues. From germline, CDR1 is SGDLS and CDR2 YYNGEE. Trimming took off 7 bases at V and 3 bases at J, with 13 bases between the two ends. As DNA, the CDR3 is TGTGCCAGCTCCCAAGGTAGCGAAGAGACCCAGTACTTC. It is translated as CASSQGSEETQYF.

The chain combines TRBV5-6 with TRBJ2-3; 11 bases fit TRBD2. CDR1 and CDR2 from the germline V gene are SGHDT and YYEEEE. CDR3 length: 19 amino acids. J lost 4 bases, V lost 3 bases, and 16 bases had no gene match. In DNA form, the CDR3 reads TGTGCCAGCAGCTCGGCAGTGGAGGTAGCGGGGGGGCCGGCAGATACGCAGTATTTT. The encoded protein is CASSSAVEVAGGPADTQYF.

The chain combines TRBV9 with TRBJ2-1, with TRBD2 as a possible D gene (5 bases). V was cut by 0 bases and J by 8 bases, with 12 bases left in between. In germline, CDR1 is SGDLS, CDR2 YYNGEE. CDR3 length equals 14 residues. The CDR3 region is CASSVVGEEDEQFF. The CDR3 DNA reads TGTGCCAGCAGCGTAGTCGGAGAGGAGGATGAGCAGTTCTTC.

CDR3 bases: TGTGCCAGCAGCTGGGGTCGACTAGCGGAGCAAGAGACCCAGTACTTC. Its translation is CASSWGRLAEQETQYF. The chain recombines TRBV5-4 with TRBJ2-5, with 9 bases that match TRBD2. This CDR3 is 16 amino acids long. The V gene end was trimmed by 3 bases and the J gene end by 2 bases; junction bases not matched to a gene: 8. The germline V gene has CDR1 SGHNT and CDR2 YYREEE (reference sequence).

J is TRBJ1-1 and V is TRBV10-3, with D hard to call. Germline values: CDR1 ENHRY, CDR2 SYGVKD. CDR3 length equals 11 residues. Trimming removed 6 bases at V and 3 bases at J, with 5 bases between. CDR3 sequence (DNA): TGTGCCATCAGACATGACACTGAAGCTTTCTTT. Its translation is CAIRHDTEAFF.

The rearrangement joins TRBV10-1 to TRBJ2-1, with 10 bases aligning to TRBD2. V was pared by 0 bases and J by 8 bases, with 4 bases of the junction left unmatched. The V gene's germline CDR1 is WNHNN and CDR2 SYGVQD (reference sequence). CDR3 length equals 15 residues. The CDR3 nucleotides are TGCGCCAGCAGTGAGTCGTCTAGCGGGGGTGATGAGCAGTTCTTC. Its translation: CASSESSSGGDEQFF.

The CDR3 here is CASTWTGDTDTQYF. Written as DNA, the CDR3 is TGTGCCAGCACTTGGACAGGCGACACAGATACGCAGTATTTT. The chain carries TRBV6-6 and TRBJ2-3, with 7 bases aligning to TRBD1. V lost 7 bases to trimming and J lost 2 bases; unmatched junction nucleotides: 6. Per germline, CDR1 MNHNY and CDR2 SVGAGI (reference sequence). This CDR3 spans 14 amino acids.

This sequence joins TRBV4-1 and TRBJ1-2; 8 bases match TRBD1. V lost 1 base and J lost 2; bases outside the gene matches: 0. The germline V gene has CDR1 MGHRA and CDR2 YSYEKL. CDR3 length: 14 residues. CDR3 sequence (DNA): TGCGCCAGCAGCCAAGGGACAGGGAACTATGGCTACACCTTC. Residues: CASSQGTGNYGYTF.

This CDR3 is CATSRDSSVDRAGGYTF. Written as DNA, the CDR3 is TGTGCCACCAGCAGAGATTCCTCCGTCGACAGGGCGGGCGGCTACACCTTC. The rearrangement links TRBV15 to TRBJ1-2, with 7 bases aligning to TRBD1. The CDR3 length is 17 residues. J was trimmed by 8 bases and V by 0 bases; bases with no gene match: 15. The V gene's germline CDR1 is LNHNV and CDR2 YYDKDF (reference sequence).

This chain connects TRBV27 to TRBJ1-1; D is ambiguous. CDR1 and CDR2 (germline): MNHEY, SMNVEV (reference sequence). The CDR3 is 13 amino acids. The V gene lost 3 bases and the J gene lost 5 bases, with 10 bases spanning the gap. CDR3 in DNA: TGTGCCAGCAGTTTCTGGGGAGGGACTGAAGCTTTCTTT. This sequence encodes CASSFWGGTEAFF.

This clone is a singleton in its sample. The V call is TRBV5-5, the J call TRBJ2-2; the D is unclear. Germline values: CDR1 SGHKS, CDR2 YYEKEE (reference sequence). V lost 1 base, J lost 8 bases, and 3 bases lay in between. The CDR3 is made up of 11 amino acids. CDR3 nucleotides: TGTGCCAGCAGCTTGTCTGGGGAGCTGTTTTTT. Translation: CASSLSGELFF.

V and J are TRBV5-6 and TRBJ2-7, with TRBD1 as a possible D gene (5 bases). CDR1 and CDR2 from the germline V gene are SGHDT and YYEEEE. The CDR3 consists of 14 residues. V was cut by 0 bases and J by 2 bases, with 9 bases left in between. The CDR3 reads CASSLGGSTYEQYF. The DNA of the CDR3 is TGTGCCAGCAGCTTGGGGGGCTCTACCTACGAGCAGTACTTC.

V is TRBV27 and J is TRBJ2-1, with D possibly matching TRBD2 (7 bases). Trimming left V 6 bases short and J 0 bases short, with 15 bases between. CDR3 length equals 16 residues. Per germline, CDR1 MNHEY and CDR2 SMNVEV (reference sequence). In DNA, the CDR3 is TGTGCCAGCAGGGGGGGGTGGACAGACTCCTACAATGAGCAGTTCTTC. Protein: CASRGGWTDSYNEQFF.

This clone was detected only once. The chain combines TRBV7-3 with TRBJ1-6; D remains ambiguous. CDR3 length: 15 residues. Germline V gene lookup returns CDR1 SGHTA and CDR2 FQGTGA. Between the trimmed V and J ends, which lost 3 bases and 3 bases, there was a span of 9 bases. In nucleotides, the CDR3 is TGTGCCAGCAGCTTTAACGGGGACTATAATTCACCCCTCCACTTT. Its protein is CASSFNGDYNSPLHF.

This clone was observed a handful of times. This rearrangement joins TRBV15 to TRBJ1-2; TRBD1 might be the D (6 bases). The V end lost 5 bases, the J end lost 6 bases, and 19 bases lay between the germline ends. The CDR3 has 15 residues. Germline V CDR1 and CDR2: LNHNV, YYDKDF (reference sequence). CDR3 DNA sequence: TGTGCCACCAGCTTTACTAACAACAGGGTTGATGGCTACACCTTC. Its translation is CATSFTNNRVDGYTF.

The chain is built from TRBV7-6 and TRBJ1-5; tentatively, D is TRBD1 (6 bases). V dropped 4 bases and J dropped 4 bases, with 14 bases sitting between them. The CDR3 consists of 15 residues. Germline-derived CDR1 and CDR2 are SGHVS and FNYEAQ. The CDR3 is CASSSGQSYNQPQHF. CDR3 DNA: TGTGCCAGCAGCTCCGGACAGTCCTATAATCAGCCCCAGCATTTT.

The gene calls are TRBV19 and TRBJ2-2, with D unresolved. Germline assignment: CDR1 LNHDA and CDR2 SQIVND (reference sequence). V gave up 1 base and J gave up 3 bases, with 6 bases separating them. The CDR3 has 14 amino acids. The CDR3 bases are TGTGCCAGTAGTATAGGGGCAGACACCGGGGAGCTGTTTTTT. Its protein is CASSIGADTGELFF.

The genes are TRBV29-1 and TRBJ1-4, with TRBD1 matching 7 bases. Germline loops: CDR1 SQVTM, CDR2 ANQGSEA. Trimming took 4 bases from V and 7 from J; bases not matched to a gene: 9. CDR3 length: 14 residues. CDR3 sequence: CSVVTGASFEKLFF. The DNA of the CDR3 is TGCAGCGTTGTCACAGGGGCCTCCTTTGAAAAACTGTTTTTT.

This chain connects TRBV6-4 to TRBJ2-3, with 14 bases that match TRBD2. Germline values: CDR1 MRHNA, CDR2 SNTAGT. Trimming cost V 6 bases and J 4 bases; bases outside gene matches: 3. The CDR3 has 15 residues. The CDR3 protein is CASSGLAGGADTQYF. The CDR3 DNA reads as TGTGCCAGCAGCGGACTAGCGGGGGGCGCAGATACGCAGTATTTT.

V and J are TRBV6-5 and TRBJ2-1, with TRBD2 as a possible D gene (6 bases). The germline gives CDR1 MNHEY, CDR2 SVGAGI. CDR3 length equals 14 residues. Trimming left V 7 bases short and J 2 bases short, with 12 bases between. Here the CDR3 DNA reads TGTGCCAGCACTCGGGACTCCCCCTACAATGAGCAGTTCTTC. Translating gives CASTRDSPYNEQFF.

CDR3 in DNA: TGTGCCAGCAGCTTAGAGAACTTCTATGGCTACACCTTC. As protein: CASSLENFYGYTF. The chain couples TRBV7-9 to TRBJ1-2; the D is unclear. Trimming removed 1 base from V and 4 bases from J, with 7 bases in between. CDR3 length: 13 amino acids. The germline gives CDR1 SEHNR, CDR2 FQNEAQ (reference sequence).

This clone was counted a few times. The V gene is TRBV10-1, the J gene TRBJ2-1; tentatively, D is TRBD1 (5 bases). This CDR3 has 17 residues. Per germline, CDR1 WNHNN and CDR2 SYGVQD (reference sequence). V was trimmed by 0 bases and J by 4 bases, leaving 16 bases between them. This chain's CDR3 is CASSESSLGQLYNEQFF. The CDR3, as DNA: TGCGCCAGCAGTGAGTCGAGTTTAGGACAACTATACAATGAGCAGTTCTTC.

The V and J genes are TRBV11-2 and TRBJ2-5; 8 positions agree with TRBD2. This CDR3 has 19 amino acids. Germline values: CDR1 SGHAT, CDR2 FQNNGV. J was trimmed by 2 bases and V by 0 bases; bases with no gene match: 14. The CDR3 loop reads CASSLDLASSGGPQETQYF. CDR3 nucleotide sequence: TGTGCCAGCAGCTTAGATTTGGCCTCTTCGGGGGGGCCGCAAGAGACCCAGTACTTC. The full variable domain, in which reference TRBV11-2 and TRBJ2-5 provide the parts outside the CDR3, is EAGVAQSPRYKIIEKRQSVAFWCNPISGHATLYWYQQILGQGPKLLIQFQNNGVVDDSQLPKDRFSAERLKGVDSTLKIQPAKLEDSAVYLCASSLDLASSGGPQETQYFGPGTRLLVL.

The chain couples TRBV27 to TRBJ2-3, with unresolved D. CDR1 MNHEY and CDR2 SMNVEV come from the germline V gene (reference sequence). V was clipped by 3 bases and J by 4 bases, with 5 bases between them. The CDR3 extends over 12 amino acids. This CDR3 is CASSFEADTQYF. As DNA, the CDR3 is TGTGCCAGCAGTTTTGAGGCAGATACGCAGTATTTT.

The CDR3 spells CAVKPSGAYQETQYF. CDR3 bases: TGTGCCGTCAAACCGAGCGGGGCGTACCAAGAGACCCAGTACTTC. The chain employs TRBV19 and TRBJ2-5, with TRBD2 identical over 7 bases. Germline CDR1 LNHDA, CDR2 SQIVND (reference sequence). V shed 11 bases and J 0 bases; nucleotides not matched to a gene: 12. The CDR3 consists of 15 residues. The variable domain in full, completed from reference TRBV19 and TRBJ2-5, reads DGGITQSPKYLFRKEGQNVTLSCEQNLNHDAMYWYRQDPGQGLRLIYYSQIVNDFQKGDIAEGYSVSREKKESFPLTVTSAQKNPTAFYLCAVKPSGAYQETQYFGPGTRLLVL.